The 15 T cell receptor beta chains presented below share a single source sample, sequenced in a study of blood T cell repertoires in COVID-19. Data came from immunoSEQ multiplex PCR; TCRdb stores just in-frame clones and leaves some out. The sample has roughly 230,000 clones; roughly 84% are singletons. Sequencing was performed on PBMCs or T cells enriched from blood (not recorded which). These TCRs come from a man aged 30 to 39 in a cohort exposed to, infected with or recovered from COVID-19 (not recorded which).

This clone was counted a single time. The genes are TRBV7-8 and TRBJ1-2; no firm D call. Germline CDR1 reads SGHVS; CDR2 reads FQNEAQ. Trimming removed 7 bases at V and 2 bases at J, with 20 bases between. The CDR3 has 16 residues. The chain's CDR3 is CASTKTRGFQNYGYTF. CDR3 sequence (DNA): TGTGCCAGCACCAAAACTCGGGGTTTCCAAAACTATGGCTACACCTTC.

V usage is TRBV11-2 and J usage is TRBJ2-3; 9 bases agree with TRBD2. Germline V gene lookup returns CDR1 SGHAT and CDR2 FQNNGV. With 5 bases clipped from V and 4 bases from J, the junction kept 4 bases outside the gene matches. The CDR3 totals 14 residues. The chain's CDR3 is CASSRSGSPDTQYF. CDR3 sequence (DNA): TGTGCCAGCAGCCGTAGCGGGAGCCCAGATACGCAGTATTTT.

The chain links TRBV24-1 to TRBJ1-1; D unclear. Trimming left V 6 bases short and J 3 bases short, with 7 bases between. This CDR3 is 12 amino acids long. Germline V CDR1 and CDR2: KGHDR, SFDVKD. The CDR3: CATSLSDTEAFF. The CDR3 DNA sequence: TGTGCCACCAGTTTATCGGACACTGAAGCTTTCTTT.

The chain is built from TRBV5-1 and TRBJ2-3, with D uncertain. This CDR3 has 13 amino acids. Looked up from germline, CDR1 is SGHRS and CDR2 is YFSETQ. Trimming took off 0 bases at V and 2 bases at J, with 4 bases between the two ends. CDR3 nucleotides: TGCGCCAGCAGCTTGGGGCCCACAGATACGCAGTATTTT. It is translated as CASSLGPTDTQYF. Combining the CDR3 with reference TRBV5-1 and TRBJ2-3 gives the whole variable domain KAGVTQTPRYLIKTRGQQVTLSCSPISGHRSVSWYQQTPGQGLQFLFEYFSETQRNKGNFPGRFSGRQFSNSRSEMNVSTLELGDSALYLCASSLGPTDTQYFGPGTRLTVL.

The chain links TRBV5-4 to TRBJ2-3; a possible D gene is TRBD1 (5 bases). Germline loops: CDR1 SGHNT, CDR2 YYREEE (reference sequence). The CDR3 has 12 residues. V lost 3 bases to trimming and J lost 6 bases, with 8 bases between them. The CDR3 sequence is CASSSPGDTQYF. The CDR3 nucleotides are TGTGCCAGCAGCTCTCCAGGGGATACGCAGTATTTT.

The chain combines TRBV4-3 with TRBJ1-2; D gene ambiguous. Trimming removed 1 base from V and 10 bases from J, with 13 bases in between. CDR1 and CDR2 from the germline V gene are LGHNA and YSLEER. This CDR3 region has 13 residues. For the CDR3, the DNA is TGCGCCAGCAGCCAAGTGGGCCTCCACGACTACACCTTC. Protein product: CASSQVGLHDYTF.

The chain carries TRBV7-3 and TRBJ2-1; 7 nucleotides match TRBD2. This CDR3 region has 16 residues. From germline, CDR1 is SGHTA and CDR2 FQGTGA. The V and J ends lost 1 base and 4 bases, in that order; junction bases with no gene match: 7. The CDR3 loop reads CASSLNVAGAYNEQFF. The CDR3 coding sequence is TGTGCCAGCAGCTTAAACGTAGCGGGCGCATACAATGAGCAGTTCTTC. The variable domain in full, completed from reference TRBV7-3 and TRBJ2-1, reads GAGVSQTPSNKVTEKGKYVELRCDPISGHTALYWYRQSLGQGPEFLIYFQGTGAADDSGLPNDRFFAVRPEGSVSTLKIQRTERGDSAVYLCASSLNVAGAYNEQFFGPGTRLTVL.

This clone has a single count. This chain links TRBV3-1 (or the pseudogene TRBV3-2) with TRBJ2-7, with TRBD2 as a possible D gene (5 bases). Germline CDR1 reads LGHDT; CDR2 reads YNNKEL (reference sequence). V gave up 3 bases and J gave up 2 bases, with 5 bases separating them. This CDR3 region has 12 residues. The CDR3 spells CASSHGTYEQYF. The CDR3 DNA reads TGTGCCAGCAGCCACGGGACCTACGAGCAGTACTTC.

This clone has a handful of counts. The chain links TRBV27 to TRBJ2-7; D gene uncertain. Germline lookup yields CDR1 MNHEY and CDR2 SMNVEV (reference sequence). There are 9 residues in the CDR3. Trimming removed 11 bases at V and 2 bases at J, with 4 bases between. Here the CDR3 reads CASTYEQYF. CDR3 DNA: TGTGCCTCCACCTACGAGCAGTACTTC.

The chain is built from TRBV24-1 and TRBJ2-3; TRBD1 agrees at 10 bases. After removal of 4 bases from V and 4 bases from J, the junction contained 4 bases not matched to a gene. Germline CDR1 is KGHDR and CDR2 is SFDVKD. CDR3 length: 15 amino acids. As DNA, the CDR3 is TGTGCCACCAGTGACTGGACAGGGGGTGCAGATACGCAGTATTTT. It encodes CATSDWTGGADTQYF.

The rearrangement uses TRBV9 and TRBJ2-3, with D perhaps TRBD2 (6 bases). This CDR3 is 16 amino acids long. From germline, CDR1 is SGDLS and CDR2 YYNGEE. The ends were cut back, 0 bases at V and 1 base at J, with 12 bases in the middle. CDR3 in amino acids: CASSVAGASGTDTQYF. CDR3 DNA: TGTGCCAGCAGCGTAGCCGGGGCTAGCGGCACAGATACGCAGTATTTT.

This clone was recorded once. The J gene is TRBJ2-1, the V gene TRBV7-9; TRBD2 matches at 9 bases. V dropped 3 bases and J dropped 8; count of bases not matched to a gene: 5. Germline values: CDR1 SEHNR, CDR2 FQNEAQ (reference sequence). The CDR3 has 14 amino acids. CDR3 region: CASSFPGLADEQFF. DNA for the CDR3: TGTGCCAGCAGCTTTCCGGGACTAGCAGATGAGCAGTTCTTC.

The J gene is TRBJ1-5, the V gene TRBV28; D uncertain. The V and J ends lost 5 bases and 5 bases respectively, with 7 bases between them. This CDR3 has 12 amino acids. Germline V CDR1 and CDR2: MDHEN, SYDVKM. The CDR3 sequence is CASSPPYQPQHF. Written as DNA, the CDR3 is TGTGCCAGCAGTCCCCCGTATCAGCCCCAGCATTTT.

This chain connects TRBV5-1 to TRBJ2-1; 7 nucleotides agree with TRBD1. The CDR3 loop spans 14 amino acids. J lost 6 bases, V lost 3 bases, and 6 bases had no gene match. CDR1 and CDR2 (germline): SGHRS, YFSETQ. As DNA, the CDR3 is TGCGCCAGCAGCTCAGGGGGAGCCTCCAATGAGCAGTTCTTC. It specifies CASSSGGASNEQFF.

This clone has just a few counts. This chain connects TRBV6-1 to TRBJ2-7, with 8 nucleotides matching TRBD2. The germline V gene encodes CDR1 MNHNS and CDR2 SASEGT. V dropped 2 bases and J dropped 2; count of bases not matched to a gene: 8. The CDR3 is made up of 16 amino acids. CDR3 sequence reads: CASSESLGLGPYEQYF. As DNA, the CDR3 is TGTGCCAGCAGTGAATCGTTGGGACTAGGACCCTACGAGCAGTACTTC.